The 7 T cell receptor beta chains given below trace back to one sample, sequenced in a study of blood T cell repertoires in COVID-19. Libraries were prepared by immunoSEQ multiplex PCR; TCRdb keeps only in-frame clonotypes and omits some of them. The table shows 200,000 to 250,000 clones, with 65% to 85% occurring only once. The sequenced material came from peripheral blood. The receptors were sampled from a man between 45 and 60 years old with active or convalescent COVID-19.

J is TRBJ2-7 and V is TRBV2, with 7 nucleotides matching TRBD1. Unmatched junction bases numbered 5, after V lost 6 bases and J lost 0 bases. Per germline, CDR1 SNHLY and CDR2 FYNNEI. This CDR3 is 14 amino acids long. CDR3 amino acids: CASRSDRFSYEQYF. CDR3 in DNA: TGTGCCAGCAGGTCGGACAGGTTCTCCTACGAGCAGTACTTC.

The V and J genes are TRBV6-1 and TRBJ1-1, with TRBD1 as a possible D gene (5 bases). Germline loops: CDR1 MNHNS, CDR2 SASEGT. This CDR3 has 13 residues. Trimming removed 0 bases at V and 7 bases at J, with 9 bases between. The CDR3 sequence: CASSEAWGNEAFF. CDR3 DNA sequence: TGTGCCAGCAGTGAAGCGTGGGGCAATGAAGCTTTCTTT.

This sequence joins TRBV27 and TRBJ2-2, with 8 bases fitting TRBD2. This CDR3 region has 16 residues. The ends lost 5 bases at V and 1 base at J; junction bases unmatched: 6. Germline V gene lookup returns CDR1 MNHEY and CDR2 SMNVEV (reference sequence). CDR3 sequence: CASSRGGPLNTGELFF. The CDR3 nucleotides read TGTGCCAGCAGTCGGGGGGGACCTCTGAACACCGGGGAGCTGTTTTTT.

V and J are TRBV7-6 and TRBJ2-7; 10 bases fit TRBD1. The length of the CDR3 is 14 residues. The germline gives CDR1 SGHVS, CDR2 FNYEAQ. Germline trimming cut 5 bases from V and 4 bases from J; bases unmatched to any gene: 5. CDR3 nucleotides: TGTGCCAGCAGCGATGGACAGGGGGTATACGAGCAGTACTTC. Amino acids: CASSDGQGVYEQYF.

The CDR3 sequence is CASSFIPGSGNYGYTF. The CDR3 nucleotides are TGTGCCAGCAGTTTTATCCCGGGCTCGGGGAACTATGGCTACACCTTC. This chain links TRBV28 with TRBJ1-2, with D uncertain. The CDR3 runs 16 residues. V was trimmed by 3 bases and J by 2 bases, leaving 16 bases between them. Germline V lookup: CDR1 MDHEN, CDR2 SYDVKM.

For the CDR3, the DNA is TGTGCCAGCTCCCCAAGGACAGGGAAGGTCGGCGAGCAGTACTTC. Residues: CASSPRTGKVGEQYF. This chain uses TRBV18 with TRBJ2-7; TRBD1 aligns across 8 bases. The ends lost 6 bases at V and 6 bases at J; junction bases unmatched: 13. The length of the CDR3 is 15 residues. Germline V lookup: CDR1 KGHSH, CDR2 LQKENI.

The CDR3 reads CASSKQGMDEKLFF. In DNA, the CDR3 is TGTGCCAGCAGCAAACAGGGAATGGATGAAAAACTGTTTTTT. The rearrangement uses TRBV2 and TRBJ1-4; perhaps TRBD1 as D (6 bases). Germline CDR1 SNHLY, CDR2 FYNNEI. This CDR3 has 14 amino acids. Trimming left V 6 bases short and J 6 bases short, with 14 bases between.